This note documents a single T cell receptor (beta chain) sequence. Its antigen remains unidentified. Mismatch with germline at one junction end may stem from a read error. The sample is drawn from a study of metastatic and nonmetastatic thyroid tumors. Study-wide background: Across blood and tumor or nodule tissue, repertoires from malignant and benign thyroid patients were compared with one another.

The CDR3 extends over 15 amino acids. CDR1 is MNHEY, CDR2 SMNVEV, per germline (reference sequence). As processed by the authors: Using the CDR3 differences seen across clinicopathological groups, the authors built a distant-metastasis classifier for papillary thyroid cancer, which was meant to discriminate distant-metastatic patients. With MiXCR, TCRdb called clones anew from the PCR reads. None of the V and J calls come from the authors' own analysis; TCRdb made them. The sample lists 20,000 to 25,000 clones; around a sixth were seen once. Study-level points and caveats: Benign nodules reportedly had significantly lower TCR beta diversity than malignant thyroid tumors in blood and tumor.

Not a single patient had been given any form of treatment at any point before undergoing thyroid surgery. The chain employs TRBV27 and TRBJ2-1; a weak D match, TRBD2 (5 bases). The sequenced material came from blood. This TCR was sampled from a female donor with papillary thyroid cancer or a benign thyroid nodule (not recorded which). Some clones in this sample may be carry-over from other donors' samples. The CDR3 region is CVSSSGVSLYNEQFF. The CDR3 region has the DNA TGTGTCAGCAGTTCCGGGGTTTCCTTGTACAATGAGCAGTTCTTC.